A selection of T cell receptor beta chains follows, all from one sample in a study of T cells in Graves' hyperthyroidism and ophthalmopathy. TCRdb ran MiXCR on the multiplex PCR reads and lists one entry per CDR3 protein. The sample yields under 400,000 distinct CDR3 sequences, around 25% seen once. The sequenced sample was blood. Receptors were obtained from a man aged 50 to 59 with Graves' hyperthyroidism. Both conserved end residues are part of each CDR3. A D gene is named only where the DNA matches it firmly. Rows give clone size only sometimes, using once, few, many, or a class for an expanded clone.

j_call v_call clone_size d_call cdr3_aa cdr3_nt
TRBJ2-3 TRBV20-1 . TRBD2 CSAPTSGSTDTQYF TGCAGTGCGCCGACTAGCGGGAGCACAGATACGCAGTATTTT
TRBJ2-1 TRBV6-1 many TRBD2 CASSPGGRPSNEQFF TGTGCCAGCAGTCCCGGGGGGAGGCCGTCTAATGAGCAGTTCTTC
TRBJ2-5 TRBV7-9 . . CASVRSRERGQETQYF TGTGCCAGCGTCAGATCGCGGGAACGAGGGCAAGAGACCCAGTACTTC
TRBJ1-6 TRBV18 . TRBD1 CASSPGTGESYNSPLHF TGTGCCAGCTCACCGGGGACAGGGGAATCCTATAATTCACCCCTCCACTTT
TRBJ2-7 TRBV12-3/TRBV12-4 . . CASSRGAVYEQYF TGTGCCAGCAGTAGGGGAGCGGTCTACGAGCAGTACTTC
TRBJ2-5 TRBV19 . . CASTLGRRGYQETQYF TGTGCCAGTACCCTAGGCAGGAGAGGGTACCAAGAGACCCAGTACTTC
TRBJ2-5 TRBV3-1 many TRBD1 CASSLTGGKETQYF TGTGCCAGCAGCCTTACAGGGGGCAAAGAGACCCAGTACTTC
TRBJ2-2 TRBV10-3 few . CAIGAAPTNTGELFF TGTGCCATAGGGGCGGCACCCACGAACACCGGGGAGCTGTTTTTT
TRBJ2-3 TRBV7-3 . . CASSLTVQRNTDTQYF TGTGCCAGCAGCTTAACTGTGCAGCGGAACACAGATACGCAGTATTTT
TRBJ2-1 TRBV3-1 . TRBD2 CASSSVGPSGRASEQFF TGTGCCAGCAGCTCGGTCGGTCCTAGCGGGAGGGCCAGTGAGCAGTTCTTC
TRBJ2-1 TRBV5-1 . . CASSWTENTNNEQFF TGCGCCAGCAGCTGGACAGAAAACACTAACAATGAGCAGTTCTTC
TRBJ2-7 TRBV7-8 many TRBD2 CASSSLGTSGSYEQYF TGTGCCAGCAGCTCCCTCGGGACTAGCGGCTCCTACGAGCAGTACTTC
TRBJ1-2 TRBV28 . . CASSLLGGLESYTF TGTGCCAGCAGTTTATTGGGGGGCTTGGAGAGCTACACCTTC
TRBJ2-1 TRBV3-1 many . CASSQDNSGLYNEQFF TGTGCCAGCAGCCAAGATAATAGCGGACTATACAATGAGCAGTTCTTC
TRBJ2-5 TRBV7-8 . . CASSLLPLETQYF TGTGCCAGCAGCCTGTTGCCCTTGGAGACCCAGTACTTC
TRBJ1-1 TRBV7-9 few . CASSLVGARLNTEAFF TGTGCCAGCAGCTTAGTTGGGGCACGGTTGAACACTGAAGCTTTCTTT
TRBJ2-2 TRBV11-2 . TRBD2 CASSLGTSGRTGELFF TGTGCCAGCAGCTTAGGAACTAGCGGTAGGACCGGGGAGCTGTTTTTT
TRBJ1-2 TRBV28 many . CASSLSGVLGYTF TGTGCCAGCAGTTTATCGGGGGTATTGGGCTACACCTTC
TRBJ1-1 TRBV6-1 few . CASREGWTEAFF TGTGCCAGCAGGGAGGGTTGGACTGAAGCTTTCTTT
TRBJ2-5 TRBV28 many TRBD2 CASSLTAGGGGETQYF TGTGCCAGCAGTTTAACGGCGGGAGGAGGTGGGGAGACCCAGTACTTC
TRBJ1-1 TRBV3-1 many TRBD1 CASSRAGGSTEAFF TGTGCCAGCAGCCGTGCAGGGGGCTCCACTGAAGCTTTCTTT
TRBJ2-5 TRBV20-1 many . CSASPAIQETQYF TGCAGTGCTAGCCCCGCAATTCAAGAGACCCAGTACTTC
TRBJ2-1 TRBV24-1 many . CATHFPSSYNEQFF TGTGCCACCCACTTCCCGAGCTCCTACAATGAGCAGTTCTTC
TRBJ1-2 TRBV2 . . CASSENGVAYGYTF TGTGCCAGCAGTGAAAACGGGGTGGCCTATGGCTACACCTTC
TRBJ1-1 TRBV3-1 few . CASSQLTEAFF TGTGCCAGCAGCCAACTTACTGAAGCTTTCTTT
TRBJ2-7 TRBV12-3/TRBV12-4 . TRBD1 CASSFGQGAEEQYF TGTGCCAGCAGTTTTGGACAGGGGGCTGAAGAGCAGTACTTC
TRBJ2-7 TRBV28 many . CASSPSGRRYEQYF TGTGCCAGCAGCCCGTCGGGGCGTAGGTACGAGCAGTACTTC
TRBJ1-1 TRBV29-1 many . CSGLDSEAFF TGCAGCGGTCTGGACAGTGAAGCTTTCTTT
TRBJ2-1 TRBV5-1 many TRBD2 CASSPTSGSMSEQFF TGCGCCAGCAGTCCGACTAGCGGGAGTATGAGTGAGCAGTTCTTC
TRBJ1-1 TRBV5-1 few . CASSLHPGENTEAFF TGCGCCAGCAGCTTGCACCCAGGGGAGAACACTGAAGCTTTCTTT
TRBJ1-1 TRBV5-1 many TRBD1 CASTEDRGRTEAFF TGCGCCAGCACGGAGGACAGGGGTCGCACTGAAGCTTTCTTT
TRBJ2-7 TRBV20-1 few . CSATGHNAYEQYF TGCAGTGCCACCGGACACAACGCCTACGAGCAGTACTTC
TRBJ2-1 TRBV5-1 few TRBD1 CASSWNPGQGNNEQFF TGCGCCAGCAGCTGGAATCCGGGACAGGGGAACAATGAGCAGTTCTTC
TRBJ2-2 TRBV3-1 . . CASSPYNTGELFF TGTGCCAGCAGCCCGTACAACACCGGGGAGCTGTTTTTT
TRBJ2-7 TRBV15 . TRBD1 CATSGTGVGEDYEQYF TGTGCCACCAGCGGTACAGGGGTGGGAGAGGACTACGAGCAGTACTTC
TRBJ1-2 TRBV11-3 few . CASSLVDTNYGYTF TGTGCCAGCAGCTTAGTAGACACTAACTATGGCTACACCTTC
TRBJ2-3 TRBV6-1 few TRBD2 CASTFGASGGPVTQYF TGTGCCAGCACCTTCGGGGCTAGCGGGGGCCCTGTTACGCAGTATTTT
TRBJ1-6 TRBV5-1 . . CASSLDPTNSPLHF TGCGCCAGCAGCTTAGACCCGACTAATTCACCCCTCCACTTT
TRBJ1-1 TRBV7-3 . . CASSPDALTTAFF TGTGCCAGCAGCCCGGACGCACTGACTACAGCTTTCTTT
TRBJ2-7 TRBV11-2 many . CASTYGVAGFSYEQYF TGTGCCAGCACTTACGGGGTGGCAGGATTCTCCTACGAGCAGTACTTC
TRBJ1-1 TRBV6-5 few . CASSYVKGGSTEAFF TGTGCCAGCAGTTACGTGAAAGGGGGGAGCACTGAAGCTTTCTTT
TRBJ1-5 TRBV10-3 . . CAISESKDQPQHF TGTGCCATCAGTGAGTCGAAAGATCAGCCCCAGCATTTT
TRBJ2-5 TRBV20-1 few . CSARYGRGRGETQYF TGCAGTGCTAGATATGGCAGGGGCAGGGGAGAGACCCAGTACTTC
TRBJ1-2 TRBV29-1 . . CSVRSGYGYTF TGCAGCGTCCGTTCAGGCTACGGCTACACCTTC
TRBJ2-7 TRBV6-5 few TRBD2 CASINIAGANEQYF TGTGCCAGCATTAACATCGCGGGAGCCAACGAGCAGTACTTC
TRBJ1-1 TRBV3-1 many . CASSSRGLNTEAFF TGTGCCAGCAGTTCTCGAGGTTTGAACACTGAAGCTTTCTTT
TRBJ1-2 TRBV12-3/TRBV12-4 . TRBD1 CASSPRQGRSGCTF TGTGCCAGCAGTCCAAGACAGGGGAGGAGTGGCTGCACCTTC
TRBJ1-3 TRBV29-1 . . CSARSGNTIYF TGCAGCGCCCGCTCTGGAAACACCATATATTTT
TRBJ2-3 TRBV19 . . CASASLGDTQYF TGTGCCAGCGCATCCCTAGGGGATACGCAGTATTTT
TRBJ2-1 TRBV11-2 many . CASSLKAGSRTEQFF TGTGCCAGCAGCCTAAAAGCGGGCTCCCGCACCGAGCAGTTCTTC
TRBJ2-1 TRBV12-3/TRBV12-4 few TRBD2 CASSPGLAGWEFF TGTGCCAGCAGTCCCGGACTAGCTGGTTGGGAGTTCTTC
TRBJ1-2 TRBV7-2 many . CASSRRPAGEYGYTF TGTGCCAGCAGCCGACGACCCGCAGGGGAATATGGCTACACCTTC
TRBJ1-5 TRBV24-1 . TRBD1 CATSDLWDRVRNQPQHF TGTGCCACCAGTGACCTTTGGGACAGGGTTCGCAATCAGCCCCAGCATTTT
TRBJ1-1 TRBV5-1 many TRBD1 CASRGQVNTEAFF TGCGCCAGTAGAGGACAGGTGAACACTGAAGCTTTCTTT
TRBJ1-2 TRBV11-2 . TRBD1 CASSSSGQVYGYTF TGTGCCAGCAGCTCATCGGGACAGGTCTATGGCTACACCTTC